The entry that follows covers one T cell receptor (beta chain) sequence. Its matching antigen is unknown. The V segment lost 11 bases and the J segment 8 bases; nucleotides outside the gene matches: 15. Germline values: CDR1 SEHNR, CDR2 FQNEAQ (reference sequence). The CDR3 contains 15 residues. RNA transcripts served as the template for amplifying TCR beta CDR3 regions. The TCR CDR3 first-round RT-PCR relied on the HTBI primer set. TCRdb processed the multiplex PCR reads anew with MiXCR; each CDR3 protein has one entry. The repertoire includes hundreds of thousands of distinct CDR3 sequences, more than 30% of them detected once, and 8.9% sits in the top ten. These data come from a study of T cells in Graves' hyperthyroidism and ophthalmopathy. Study-wide findings and caveats: Expanded thyroid clonotypes (above 0.001) were mostly also found in blood.

Sequencing was done on a sample of blood. The sequence was collected from a man younger than 35 with Graves' hyperthyroidism. The chain recombines TRBV7-9 with TRBJ1-1; 12 bases line up with TRBD1. This CDR3 reads CAGTFFPGQGAEAFF. CDR3 sequence (DNA): TGTGCCGGCACCTTCTTTCCGGGACAGGGGGCCGAAGCTTTCTTT.